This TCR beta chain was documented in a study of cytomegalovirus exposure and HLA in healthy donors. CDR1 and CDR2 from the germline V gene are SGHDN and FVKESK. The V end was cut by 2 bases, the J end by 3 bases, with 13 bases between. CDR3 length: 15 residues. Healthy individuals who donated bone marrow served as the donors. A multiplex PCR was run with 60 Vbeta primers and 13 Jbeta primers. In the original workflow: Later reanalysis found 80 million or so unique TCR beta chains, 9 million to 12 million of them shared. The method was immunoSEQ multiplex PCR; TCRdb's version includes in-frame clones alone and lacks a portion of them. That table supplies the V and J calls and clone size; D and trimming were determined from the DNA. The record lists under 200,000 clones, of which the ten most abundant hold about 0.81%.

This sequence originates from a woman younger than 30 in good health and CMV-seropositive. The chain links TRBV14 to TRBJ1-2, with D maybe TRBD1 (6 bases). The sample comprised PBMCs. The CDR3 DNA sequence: TGTGCCAGCAGCCAACTATTGACAGGCCACTATGGCTACACCTTC. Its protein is CASSQLLTGHYGYTF.